Below, 27 T cell receptor beta chains from the same sample are listed, as sequenced in a study of Graves' ophthalmopathy and Graves' hyperthyroidism. The TCR beta CDR3 regions underwent amplification from RNA transcripts. After a first-round RT-PCR with HTBI primers, a second-round multiplex PCR was run. From the multiplex PCR reads, TCRdb called clonotypes with MiXCR, one entry per CDR3 protein. The sample has a few hundred thousand distinct CDR3 sequences, 20% to 25% seen once. Sequenced sample: peripheral blood. The receptor source for this set is a woman aged 45-65 years with Graves' ophthalmopathy.

This clonotype came up many times. Written as DNA, the CDR3 is TGTGCCAGCAGTGCCACAGGGTATTCACCCCTCCACTTT. Translated, it gives CASSATGYSPLHF. J is TRBJ1-6 and V is TRBV6-1; D possibly corresponds to TRBD1 (6 bases). Trimming took off 4 bases at V and 8 bases at J, with 9 bases between the two ends. This CDR3 is 13 amino acids long. The germline V gene encodes CDR1 MNHNS and CDR2 SASEGT.

This clonotype was detected ten times or more. V usage is TRBV14 and J usage is TRBJ1-6; 8 bases are a match to TRBD1. Looked up from germline, CDR1 is SGHDN and CDR2 is FVKESK. This CDR3 comprises 14 residues. J gave up 10 bases and V 9 bases, and 11 bases lay outside the gene matches. CDR3 nucleotides: TGTGCCAGAGCCGACAGGGGCTTTAGATCACCCCTCCACTTT. Protein: CARADRGFRSPLHF.

This rearrangement joins TRBV4-2 to TRBJ1-2; D remains ambiguous. CDR3 size: 15 residues. V was trimmed by 2 bases and J by 1 base, leaving 11 bases between them. The germline V gene has CDR1 LGHNA and CDR2 YNFKEQ. The DNA of the CDR3 is TGTGCCAGCAGCCAACCCCGGGAGATTAACTATGGCTACACCTTC. Protein product: CASSQPREINYGYTF.

This clonotype was seen repeatedly, ten times or more. The chain joins TRBV28 to TRBJ2-7; D may be TRBD1 (6 bases). The CDR3 has 17 amino acids. V lost 5 bases to trimming and J lost 1 base, with 21 bases between them. Per the germline V gene, CDR1 is MDHEN and CDR2 is SYDVKM. CDR3 protein: CASSIYPRGSGSYEQYF. The CDR3 nucleotides are TGTGCCAGCAGTATCTACCCGAGGGGGAGTGGTTCCTACGAGCAGTACTTC.

This clonotype was seen at least ten times. V and J are TRBV11-2 and TRBJ2-5, with 7 bases identical to TRBD1. Trimming took 5 bases from V and 4 from J; bases not matched to a gene: 4. CDR3 length: 13 amino acids. CDR1 is SGHAT and CDR2 is FQNNGV in the germline V gene. The CDR3 DNA follows: TGTGCCAGCAGCACTACAGGGGTAGAGACCCAGTACTTC. Protein product: CASSTTGVETQYF.

The chain uses TRBV7-2 and TRBJ1-5; the match to TRBD1 covers 7 bases. V was clipped by 0 bases and J by 5 bases; unmatched bases: 1. This CDR3 has 14 amino acids. Germline values: CDR1 SGHTA, CDR2 FQGNSA. The CDR3 DNA is TGTGCCAGCAGCTTAGCGACAGGGCATCAGCCCCAGCATTTT. It translates to CASSLATGHQPQHF.

This chain connects TRBV28 to TRBJ1-2; no clear D. Trimming shortened V by 5 bases and J by 7 bases, and 17 bases separated the two germline ends. The CDR3 is 14 residues long. Germline V gives CDR1 MDHEN, CDR2 SYDVKM. CDR3 bases: TGTGCCAGCAGTCGAAGCGGACGGGCCGGTGGCTACACCTTC. This encodes CASSRSGRAGGYTF.

There are many counts of this clonotype. The chain has TRBV10-3 and TRBJ2-7; D unresolved. The germline V and J ends were trimmed by 3 bases and 2 bases, with 8 bases remaining between them. The CDR3 is made up of 13 amino acids. In germline, CDR1 is ENHRY, CDR2 SYGVKD. Here the CDR3 reads CAISERKTYEQYF. The DNA for the CDR3 is TGTGCCATCAGTGAAAGGAAAACCTACGAGCAGTACTTC.

In its sample, this clonotype was seen many times. DNA for the CDR3: TGTGCCAGCAGCCCAAACAGGGCCTCTGGAAACACCATATATTTT. Translation gives CASSPNRASGNTIYF. The V call is TRBV7-9, the J call TRBJ1-3; possible D gene TRBD1, 6 bases. This CDR3 is 15 amino acids long. Trimming removed 5 bases from V and 0 bases from J, with 11 bases in between. In germline, CDR1 is SEHNR, CDR2 FQNEAQ (reference sequence).

The rearrangement joins TRBV15 to TRBJ2-7; 10 bases fit TRBD2. The trim removed 2 bases at V and 6 bases at J, leaving 4 bases unmatched. The CDR3 consists of 14 residues. The germline V gene encodes CDR1 LNHNV and CDR2 YYDKDF (reference sequence). CDR3 region: CATSRPGTSAEQYF. CDR3 DNA sequence: TGTGCCACCAGCAGACCCGGGACTAGCGCCGAGCAGTACTTC. The entire variable domain, with the rest obtained from reference TRBV15 and TRBJ2-7, is as follows: DAMVIQNPRYQVTQFGKPVTLSCSQTLNHNVMYWYQQKSSQAPKLLFHYYDKDFNNEADTPDNFQSRRPNTSFCFLDIRSPGLGDTAMYLCATSRPGTSAEQYFGPGTRLTVT.

This clonotype appeared many times. The V and J genes are TRBV29-1 and TRBJ2-7, with 7 nucleotides matching TRBD1. Germline CDR1 SQVTM, CDR2 ANQGSEA. The CDR3 spans 15 residues. V gave up 3 bases and J gave up 5 bases; unmatched junction bases: 13. CDR3 DNA: TGCAGCGTTGAGAAAGGGGCAGGGGGAGTTAACGAGCAGTACTTC. Translated: CSVEKGAGGVNEQYF.

The chain combines TRBV3-1 with TRBJ1-6; D gene unclear. V was trimmed by 4 bases and J by 7 bases, leaving 8 bases between them. This CDR3 is 13 amino acids long. The germline V gene has CDR1 LGHDT and CDR2 YNNKEL (reference sequence). Here the CDR3 DNA reads TGTGCCAGCAGCCTTCATTCAAATTCACCCCTCCACTTT. Protein sequence: CASSLHSNSPLHF.

The V and J genes are TRBV6-1 and TRBJ2-2; D is uncertain. The CDR3 has 15 amino acids. The V gene's germline CDR1 is MNHNS and CDR2 SASEGT. Deletions cut 6 bases from V and 1 base from J, with 12 bases between. The CDR3 protein is CASSQRGLNTGELFF. DNA of the CDR3: TGTGCCAGCAGCCAAAGAGGTCTGAACACCGGGGAGCTGTTTTTT.

Ten or more counts support this clonotype. Possible read error: a much larger clone is one base away. This sequence joins TRBV2 and TRBJ1-3; D call uncertain. CDR1 and CDR2 (germline): SNHLY, FYNNEI. The CDR3 covers 12 residues. CDR3 nucleotide sequence: TGTACCAGCAGTGATGGTGGAAACACCATATATTTT. This gives the protein CTSSDGGNTIYF.

Many counts were recorded for this clonotype. This chain uses TRBV3-1 with TRBJ2-7; tentative D call: TRBD2 (6 bases). V lost 1 base and J lost 3, with 10 bases in between. Looked up from germline, CDR1 is LGHDT and CDR2 is YNNKEL (reference sequence). This CDR3 comprises 14 residues. In DNA form, the CDR3 reads TGTGCCAGCAGCCAAGGCGGGACCCTCTACGAGCAGTACTTC. Encoded protein: CASSQGGTLYEQYF.

This clonotype was counted many times. CDR3 protein: CAWSTRNNQPQHF. The DNA for the CDR3 is TGTGCCTGGAGTACGCGGAACAATCAGCCCCAGCATTTT. The chain recombines TRBV30 with TRBJ1-5; D not certain. V was shortened by 2 bases and J by 3 bases, with 8 bases between the two germline ends. This CDR3 is 13 amino acids long. Germline V CDR1 and CDR2: GTSNPN, SVGIG (reference sequence). Using reference TRBV30 and TRBJ1-5 for the parts outside the CDR3, the full variable domain is SQTIHQWPATLVQPVGSPLSLECTVEGTSNPNLYWYRQAAGRGLQLLFYSVGIGQISSEVPQNLSASRPQDRQFILSSKKLLLSDSGFYLCAWSTRNNQPQHFGDGTRLSIL.

This clonotype was recorded at least ten times. CDR3 DNA sequence: TGTGCCAGCAGTTTAGTGGGACTCTACTCCTACGAGCAGTACTTC. It encodes CASSLVGLYSYEQYF. This chain connects TRBV12-3 or TRBV12-4 to TRBJ2-7, with D possibly being TRBD2 (6 bases). This CDR3 comprises 15 residues. The V end lost 1 base, the J end lost 0 bases, and 10 bases lay between the germline ends.

Many counts were recorded for this clonotype. V and J are TRBV6-2 or TRBV6-3 and TRBJ2-7; D remains unclear. The CDR3 is 11 residues long. Germline CDR1 reads MNHEY; CDR2 reads SVGEGT. Trimming pared 11 bases from V and 4 bases from J, leaving 12 bases between. The CDR3 DNA is TGTGCCTCAAAAGGCGTTTACGAGCAGTACTTC. Protein sequence: CASKGVYEQYF.

V and J are TRBV12-3 or TRBV12-4 and TRBJ1-5; D perhaps matches TRBD1 (5 bases). This CDR3 region has 13 residues. V lost 2 bases, J lost 6 bases, and 8 bases lay in between. The CDR3 sequence is CASSLQGRQPQHF. As DNA, the CDR3 is TGTGCCAGCAGTTTACAGGGACGTCAGCCCCAGCATTTT.

This clonotype was observed many times. CDR3 nucleotides: TGTGCCAGCAGTCCCCCCAGGGGAAAGCAGTACTTC. Its translation: CASSPPRGKQYF. This chain uses TRBV28 with TRBJ2-7; possible D gene TRBD1, 6 bases. Germline V CDR1 and CDR2: MDHEN, SYDVKM. The CDR3 totals 12 residues. V was pared by 5 bases and J by 8 bases, with 13 bases between.

This clonotype was detected ten times or more. DNA of the CDR3: TGCAGTGCCAGGGAACCCTCCTCCTACGAGCAGTACTTC. This codes for CSAREPSSYEQYF. V usage is TRBV20-1 and J usage is TRBJ2-7; a weak D match, TRBD1 (5 bases). The CDR3 is made up of 13 amino acids. V was cut by 6 bases and J by 0 bases, with 12 bases left in between. CDR1 is DFQATT, CDR2 SNEGSKA, per germline (reference sequence).

This clonotype was counted only a few times. This chain joins TRBV25-1 and TRBJ2-2; 10 nucleotides agree with TRBD1. The CDR3 spans 16 residues. Looked up from germline, CDR1 is MGHDK and CDR2 is SYGVNS. The junction had 7 bases not matched to a gene; V was cut back by 4 bases and J by 5 bases. The CDR3 spells CASSGSGTGVTGELFF. For the CDR3, the DNA is TGTGCCAGCAGTGGGTCCGGGACAGGGGTAACCGGGGAGCTGTTTTTT.

The chain recombines TRBV2 with TRBJ2-4; D uncertain. CDR3 size: 13 residues. V was shortened by 8 bases and J by 2 bases, with 10 bases between the two germline ends. Germline CDR1 and CDR2: SNHLY and FYNNEI. The CDR3, as DNA: TGTGCCAGCGGGAACGACCCCAAAAACATTCAGTACTTC. Encoded protein: CASGNDPKNIQYF.

This clonotype was counted many times. V usage is TRBV4-1 and J usage is TRBJ2-1, with 8 bases aligning to TRBD2. V lost 0 bases to trimming and J lost 4 bases; unmatched junction nucleotides: 8. Germline V lookup: CDR1 MGHRA, CDR2 YSYEKL. The CDR3 covers 17 residues. The CDR3 sequence: CASSQDGASGRYNEQFF. In nucleotides, the CDR3 is TGCGCCAGCAGCCAAGATGGGGCTAGCGGGCGTTACAATGAGCAGTTCTTC.

This clonotype was detected many times. This sequence joins TRBV12-3 or TRBV12-4 and TRBJ2-5; D is undetermined. V dropped 3 bases and J dropped 5 bases, with 10 bases sitting between them. The length of the CDR3 is 13 residues. CDR3 loop: CASSFAVWETQYF. CDR3 nucleotide sequence: TGTGCCAGCAGTTTTGCGGTATGGGAGACCCAGTACTTC.

Regarding this clonotype: The junction departs from the called germline gene at one end, perhaps through a read error. The gene calls are TRBV19 and TRBJ1-5; 7 bases map to TRBD1. The CDR3 is 15 amino acids. Per the germline V gene, CDR1 is LNHDA and CDR2 is SQIVND (reference sequence). The CDR3 DNA follows: TGTGCCAGTAATATACAGGGGATCGGCAATCAGCCCCAGCATTTT. Protein product: CASNIQGIGNQPQHF.

The rearrangement uses TRBV7-2 and TRBJ2-7; D assignment may be TRBD1 or TRBD2 (5 bases each). Germline V gene lookup returns CDR1 SGHTA and CDR2 FQGNSA. This CDR3 contains 13 residues. V lost 1 base and J 11 bases, leaving 15 bases between the germline ends. This CDR3 is CASSLDGGPRKYF. CDR3 sequence (DNA): TGTGCCAGCAGCTTAGATGGGGGTCCCCGCAAGTACTTC.